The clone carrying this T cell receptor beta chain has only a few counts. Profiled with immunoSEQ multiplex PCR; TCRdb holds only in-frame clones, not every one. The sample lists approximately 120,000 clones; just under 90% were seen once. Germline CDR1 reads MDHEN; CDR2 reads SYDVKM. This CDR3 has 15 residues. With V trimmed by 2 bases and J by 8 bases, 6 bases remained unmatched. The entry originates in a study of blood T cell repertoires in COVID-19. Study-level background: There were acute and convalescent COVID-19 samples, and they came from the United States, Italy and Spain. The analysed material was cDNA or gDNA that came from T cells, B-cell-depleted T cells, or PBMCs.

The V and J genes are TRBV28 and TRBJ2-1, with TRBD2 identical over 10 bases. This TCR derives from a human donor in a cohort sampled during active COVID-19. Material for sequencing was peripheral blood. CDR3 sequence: CASSLILAGLYEQFF. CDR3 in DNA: TGTGCCAGCAGTTTAATACTAGCGGGATTGTATGAGCAGTTCTTC.